This TCR beta chain derives from a study of human T cells and chemical hapten exposure. Study overall: In the approximately 25-week study, patients were dosed weekly with diphenylcyclopropenone on the scalp throughout. Study-level results: TCRs above 1 in 1000 frequency stayed constant with DPC sensitization.

Germline V gene lookup returns CDR1 LGHNA and CDR2 YNFKEQ. This CDR3 spans 15 amino acids. V lost 0 bases and J 5 bases, leaving 13 bases between the germline ends. In regard to this clonotype: The antigen is undetermined.

Time point indicated: pre-sensitization, week 0. Treatment: therapeutic diphenylcyclopropenone sensitization with weekly scalp DPC. The library tagged individual cDNA molecules with unique molecular identifiers. TCRdb fed the RACE reads into MiXCR, producing one record per CDR3 protein. The sample has approximately 260,000 distinct CDR3 sequences; about 9% are singletons. Source: whole blood, taken in connection with sensitization to the hapten diphenylcyclopropenone (DPC). The J gene is TRBJ2-5, the V gene TRBV4-2; D unclear. The TCR comes from a woman aged 40 to 50 with alopecia areata. Some clones in this sample may be carry-over from other donors' samples. CDR3 sequence (DNA): TGTGCCAGCAGCCAAGATGGAGTCCCCGGGGAGACCCAGTACTTC. Translated, it gives CASSQDGVPGETQYF.